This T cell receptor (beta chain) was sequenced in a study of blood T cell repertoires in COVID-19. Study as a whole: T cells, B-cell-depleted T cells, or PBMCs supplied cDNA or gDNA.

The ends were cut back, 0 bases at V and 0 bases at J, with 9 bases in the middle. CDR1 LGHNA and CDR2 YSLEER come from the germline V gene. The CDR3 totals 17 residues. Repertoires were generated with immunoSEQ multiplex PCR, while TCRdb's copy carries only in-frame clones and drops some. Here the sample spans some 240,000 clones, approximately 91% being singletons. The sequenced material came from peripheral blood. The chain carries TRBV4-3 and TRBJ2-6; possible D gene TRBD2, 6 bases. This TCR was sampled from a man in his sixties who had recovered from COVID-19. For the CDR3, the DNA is TGCGCCAGCAGCCAAGATGGGGGGACCTCTGGGGCCAACGTCCTGACTTTC. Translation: CASSQDGGTSGANVLTF.